The 21 T cell receptor beta chains listed next were all sequenced from one sample in a study of blood T cell repertoires in COVID-19. Here immunoSEQ multiplex PCR was the method, and the copy in TCRdb shows in-frame clones only, minus some. The sample yields under 250,000 clones, about four fifths seen once. The sample taken for sequencing was peripheral blood. Every receptor here comes from a man aged 50 to 59 with active or convalescent COVID-19.

The chain links TRBV24-1 to TRBJ2-3; TRBD2 might be the D (5 bases). CDR3 length: 16 residues. With 4 bases removed from V and 0 bases from J, the gap between germline ends came to 13 bases. Per germline, CDR1 KGHDR and CDR2 SFDVKD. This CDR3 is CATSDSGERSTDTQYF. Written as DNA, the CDR3 is TGTGCCACCAGTGACTCCGGAGAGCGGAGCACAGATACGCAGTATTTT.

The gene calls are TRBV3-1 (or the pseudogene TRBV3-2) and TRBJ2-4; 9 nucleotides line up with TRBD2. Germline CDR1 and CDR2: LGHDT and YNNKEL (reference sequence). V shed 1 base, J shed 3 bases, and the junction held 4 bases outside the gene matches. The CDR3 extends over 16 amino acids. The CDR3 here is CASSQVAGVGKNIQYF. CDR3 nucleotide sequence: TGTGCCAGCAGCCAAGTAGCGGGAGTTGGCAAAAACATTCAGTACTTC.

J is TRBJ2-2 and V is TRBV24-1; 12 bases are shared with TRBD1. Germline V lookup: CDR1 KGHDR, CDR2 SFDVKD. The CDR3 length is 16 residues. V was clipped by 6 bases and J by 7 bases; unmatched bases: 8. CDR3: CATSTRDRGPVGELFF. The CDR3, as DNA: TGTGCCACCAGTACCCGGGACAGGGGGCCCGTCGGGGAGCTGTTTTTT.

This clone was counted once. The V gene is TRBV9, the J gene TRBJ2-7; 8 bases align to TRBD2. From germline, CDR1 is SGDLS and CDR2 YYNGEE. The CDR3 contains 15 residues. The V and J ends lost 4 bases and 7 bases, in that order; junction bases with no gene match: 13. In DNA form, the CDR3 reads TGTGCCAGCAGCCCTCGGACTAGCTGGGACTGGGAGCAGTACTTC. Amino acid sequence: CASSPRTSWDWEQYF.

Here the CDR3 reads CASSLAGGTGELFF. The CDR3, as DNA: TGTGCCAGCAGCTTGGCAGGAGGCACCGGGGAGCTGTTTTTT. The chain has TRBV7-9 and TRBJ2-2; D may be TRBD2 (5 bases). The CDR3 totals 14 residues. Germline CDR1 is SEHNR and CDR2 is FQNEAQ (reference sequence). V was pared by 3 bases and J by 4 bases, with 9 bases between.

The chain employs TRBV7-2 and TRBJ2-1; D might be TRBD2 (6 bases). Trimming removed 1 base from V and 0 bases from J, with 19 bases in between. In germline, CDR1 is SGHTA, CDR2 FQGNSA. This CDR3 comprises 19 residues. CDR3 protein: CASSLEGLSGASSYNEQFF. The CDR3 coding sequence is TGTGCCAGCAGCTTAGAAGGCCTTAGCGGTGCCAGCTCCTACAATGAGCAGTTCTTC.

Worth noting for this clone: This sample includes further DNA sequences coding for the same CDR3. This chain links TRBV18 with TRBJ2-5; 8 bases are a match to TRBD2. Germline assignment: CDR1 KGHSH and CDR2 LQKENI. This CDR3 is 15 amino acids long. Germline trimming cut 5 bases from V and 3 bases from J; bases unmatched to any gene: 8. This chain's CDR3 is CASSSGTSGEETQYF. The CDR3 DNA reads TGTGCCAGCTCATCCGGGACTAGTGGGGAAGAGACCCAGTACTTC.

This clone was found once. This chain joins TRBV19 and TRBJ1-4; 9 nucleotides line up with TRBD1. V lost 6 bases, J lost 6 bases, and 11 bases stayed unmatched. CDR1 LNHDA and CDR2 SQIVND come from the germline V gene (reference sequence). CDR3 length equals 16 residues. Written as DNA, the CDR3 is TGTGCCAGTAGACCCCAACCTGGGACAGGGTATGAAAAACTGTTTTTT. Amino acids: CASRPQPGTGYEKLFF.

This chain uses TRBV5-6 with TRBJ2-3, with D possibly being TRBD2 (7 bases). Trimming removed 2 bases from V and 1 base from J, with 11 bases in between. Germline V gene sequence: CDR1 SGHDT, CDR2 YYEEEE. The CDR3 is made up of 15 amino acids. The CDR3 protein is CASSLGGGGTDTQYF. Here the CDR3 DNA reads TGTGCCAGCAGCTTAGGGGGAGGGGGCACAGATACGCAGTATTTT.

The V and J genes are TRBV19 and TRBJ2-1, with D unresolved. This CDR3 has 12 amino acids. Trimming stripped 5 bases from V and 7 bases from J, with 9 bases between. Germline CDR1 and CDR2: LNHDA and SQIVND (reference sequence). This CDR3 is CASSQQQNEQFF. In nucleotides, the CDR3 is TGTGCCAGTAGTCAACAGCAGAATGAGCAGTTCTTC.

V usage is TRBV2 and J usage is TRBJ1-2; D is uncertain. The V gene's germline CDR1 is SNHLY and CDR2 FYNNEI. The CDR3 is 15 residues long. V lost 6 bases, J lost 2 bases, and 16 bases lay in between. Here the CDR3 reads CASSYEEILNYGYTF. In DNA form, the CDR3 reads TGTGCCAGCAGCTACGAGGAAATTCTAAACTATGGCTACACCTTC. The full variable domain, with the rest looked up from reference TRBV2 and TRBJ1-2, is EPEVTQTPSHQVTQMGQEVILRCVPISNHLYFYWYRQILGQKVEFLVSFYNNEISEKSEIFDDQFSVERPDGSNFTLKIRSTKLEDSAMYFCASSYEEILNYGYTFGSGTRLTVV.

This clone was counted a single time. The rearrangement uses TRBV5-8 and TRBJ2-3; 8 bases are a match to TRBD1. J was trimmed by 9 bases and V by 4 bases; bases with no gene match: 7. Germline V gene data show CDR1 as SGHTS and CDR2 as YDEGEE. This CDR3 contains 13 residues. In DNA form, the CDR3 reads TGTGCCAGCAGCCGTAGGACAGGGTGGACGCAGTATTTT. This sequence encodes CASSRRTGWTQYF.

The CDR3 loop reads CASSPTGNTQYF. The CDR3 DNA is TGTGCCAGCTCGCCGACGGGGAATACGCAGTATTTT. V usage is TRBV18 and J usage is TRBJ2-3, with D possibly being TRBD2 (5 bases). Germline values: CDR1 KGHSH, CDR2 LQKENI. V lost 6 bases and J lost 7, with 11 bases in between. The CDR3 sequence is 12 residues long.

The chain combines TRBV30 with TRBJ2-7, with D possibly TRBD1 on 6 matching bases. With 1 base removed from V and 6 bases from J, the gap between germline ends came to 13 bases. The germline CDR1 and CDR2 sequences are GTSNPN and SVGIG (reference sequence). CDR3 size: 13 residues. The chain's CDR3 is CAWSGRRGTEQYF. The CDR3, as DNA: TGTGCCTGGAGTGGTCGAAGGGGGACCGAGCAGTACTTC.

The V call is TRBV7-6, the J call TRBJ2-5, with 13 bases identical to TRBD2. CDR1 SGHVS and CDR2 FNYEAQ come from the germline V gene. V gave up 1 base and J gave up 4 bases; unmatched junction bases: 0. The CDR3 runs 15 residues. The CDR3 here is CASSLGTSGGETQYF. DNA for the CDR3: TGTGCCAGCAGCTTAGGGACTAGCGGGGGAGAGACCCAGTACTTC.

This clone showed up just a few times. The chain joins TRBV11-2 to TRBJ1-2; D gene uncertain. V was shortened by 0 bases and J by 7 bases, with 9 bases between the two germline ends. The CDR3 sequence is 13 residues long. Germline V CDR1 and CDR2: SGHAT, FQNNGV. The chain's CDR3 is CASSLDPRVGYTF. The CDR3 region has the DNA TGTGCCAGCAGCTTAGATCCGAGAGTTGGCTACACCTTC.

This sequence joins TRBV6-1 and TRBJ1-4, with D uncertain. Germline values: CDR1 MNHNS, CDR2 SASEGT. Between the trimmed V and J ends, which lost 3 bases and 2 bases, there was a span of 10 bases. The CDR3 runs 15 residues. The DNA for the CDR3 is TGTGCCAGCAGTGATATCGGGGTTACTAATGAAAAACTGTTTTTT. Residues: CASSDIGVTNEKLFF.

The chain employs TRBV25-1 and TRBJ2-2, with a tentative D call TRBD1 (7 bases). V was pared by 3 bases and J by 11 bases, with 13 bases between. Per the germline V gene, CDR1 is MGHDK and CDR2 is SYGVNS. The CDR3 runs to 13 residues. The CDR3: CASSDNRGGELFF. CDR3 coding DNA: TGTGCCAGCAGTGACAACAGGGGAGGAGAGCTGTTTTTT.

This chain uses TRBV5-1 with TRBJ2-3; a weak D match, TRBD2 (6 bases). There are 16 residues in the CDR3. Germline CDR1 is SGHRS and CDR2 is YFSETQ. Trimming removed 2 bases at V and 5 bases at J, with 18 bases between. The DNA for the CDR3 is TGCGCCAGCAGCTTTGAGGGGAGGACATCTGTAGATACGCAGTATTTT. Translation: CASSFEGRTSVDTQYF.

The table lists this clone with a count of one. CDR3 in amino acids: CASSHPRGNAFF. In DNA form, the CDR3 reads TGCGCCAGCAGCCACCCCAGGGGGAACGCTTTCTTT. The chain combines TRBV4-1 with TRBJ1-1; 7 bases are shared with TRBD1. With 3 bases clipped from V and 11 bases from J, the junction kept 6 bases outside the gene matches. CDR1 is MGHRA, CDR2 YSYEKL, per germline. This CDR3 region has 12 residues.

V usage is TRBV7-2 and J usage is TRBJ2-7; D not resolved. CDR1 and CDR2 from the germline V gene are SGHTA and FQGNSA. The CDR3 length is 12 residues. V was pared by 5 bases and J by 4 bases, with 9 bases between. CDR3 protein: CASSPVRYEQYF. CDR3 DNA sequence: TGTGCCAGCAGCCCCGTTAGATACGAGCAGTACTTC.